A single sample gave rise to the 2 T cell receptor beta chains below, sequenced in a study of tumor-infiltrating lymphocytes in primary liver carcinoma. Germline DNA was also extracted, with blood RNA taken from unsorted whole blood. Total RNA (around 510 ng) served as template for TCR beta cDNA synthesis primed by a constant-region primer. TCR beta libraries came from three nested multiplex PCR rounds using slightly modified ARM-PCR. The opening two PCR rounds, around 9 cycles each, paired TRBV1-TRBV30 forward primers with a C-beta reverse primer. MiXCR was run by TCRdb on the multiplex PCR reads, yielding one entry per CDR3 protein. The sample comprises 150,000 to 200,000 distinct CDR3 sequences, 65% of which are singletons, and approximately 7% rests with the top ten. The sequencing sample was made of peripheral blood. Every receptor here comes from a woman aged 55-75 years with primary liver carcinoma and hepatitis B virus infection.

A remark on this clonotype: The germline gene is not matched at one end of the junction; a read error may be the cause. J is TRBJ1-2 and V is TRBV7-8; tentative D call: TRBD1 (5 bases). This CDR3 region has 16 residues. The V gene's germline CDR1 is SGHVS and CDR2 FQNEAQ. The CDR3 sequence is CASSLGAGIVNYGYTF. The CDR3 bases are TGTGCCAGTAGCTTAGGGGCAGGGATTGTCAACTATGGCTACACCTTC.

This sequence joins TRBV29-1 and TRBJ2-7; TRBD2 might be the D (6 bases). Per the germline V gene, CDR1 is SQVTM and CDR2 is ANQGSEA. The CDR3 loop spans 13 amino acids. V dropped 3 bases and J dropped 8 bases, with 17 bases sitting between them. The CDR3 region is CSVEGGKAYKQYF. CDR3 bases: TGCAGCGTTGAGGGCGGGAAGGCTTACAAGCAGTACTTC.